The 8 T cell receptor beta chains presented below share a single source sample, sequenced in a study of cytotoxic CD8 clonotypes in ibrutinib-treated CLL. The repertoire was sequenced with immunoSEQ multiplex PCR; TCRdb's copy has only in-frame clones and lacks some. The sample has roughly 200,000 clones; around 75% are singletons. The sequencing used PBMCs, collected after 12 months of ibrutinib treatment. Receptors were obtained from a human donor with chronic lymphocytic leukemia.

This clone has ten or more counts. The rearrangement uses TRBV19 and TRBJ1-3; the D gene is possibly TRBD1 (5 bases). From germline, CDR1 is LNHDA and CDR2 SQIVND (reference sequence). This CDR3 region has 13 residues. The V end lost 11 bases, the J end lost 2 bases, and 13 bases lay between the germline ends. The CDR3 region has the DNA TGTGCCGTTATCGGAGGGGCTGGAAACACCATATATTTT. Its translation is CAVIGGAGNTIYF.

This clone was seen only a few times. The chain couples TRBV5-1 to TRBJ1-1; D gene ambiguous. The germline V gene encodes CDR1 SGHRS and CDR2 YFSETQ. The CDR3 covers 13 residues. The V and J ends lost 4 bases and 4 bases respectively, with 11 bases between them. The CDR3 spells CASSPIRGTEAFF. In nucleotides, the CDR3 is TGCGCCAGCAGCCCGATACGTGGCACTGAAGCTTTCTTT.

The chain has TRBV7-2 and TRBJ2-7; 9 positions match TRBD2. With V trimmed by 4 bases and J by 5 bases, 15 bases remained unmatched. The CDR3 spans 17 residues. Germline V lookup: CDR1 SGHTA, CDR2 FQGNSA. CDR3 region: CASSSRFQASGTNEQYF. The CDR3 coding sequence is TGTGCCAGCAGCTCCCGCTTTCAGGCTAGCGGGACCAACGAGCAGTACTTC.

This chain uses TRBV15 with TRBJ2-7; 7 bases line up with TRBD2. The CDR3 totals 15 residues. V was pared by 4 bases and J by 3 bases, with 9 bases of the junction left unmatched. The germline gives CDR1 LNHNV, CDR2 YYDKDF (reference sequence). The chain's CDR3 is CATSIEAGRNYEQYF. The CDR3, as DNA: TGTGCCACCAGCATTGAAGCGGGACGGAACTACGAGCAGTACTTC.

This clone was picked up a small number of times. The chain couples TRBV7-9 to TRBJ2-2, with unresolved D. V dropped 6 bases and J dropped 6 bases, with 8 bases sitting between them. The germline gives CDR1 SEHNR, CDR2 FQNEAQ (reference sequence). The CDR3 is made up of 12 amino acids. CDR3 loop: CASRTAPGELFF. Written as DNA, the CDR3 is TGTGCCAGCAGAACGGCCCCCGGGGAGCTGTTTTTT. The variable domain in full, with the rest retrieved from reference TRBV7-9 and TRBJ2-2, is DTGVSQNPRHKITKRGQNVTFRCDPISEHNRLYWYRQTLGQGPEFLTYFQNEAQLEKSRLLSDRFSAERPKGSFSTLEIQRTEQGDSAMYLCASRTAPGELFFGEGSRLTVL.

This chain connects TRBV5-1 to TRBJ1-4; D unresolved. The CDR3 spans 14 residues. The germline V gene has CDR1 SGHRS and CDR2 YFSETQ. V was pared by 0 bases and J by 3 bases, with 6 bases between. CDR3 in DNA: TGCGCCAGCAGCTTGGGTGGGTCTAATGAAAAACTGTTTTTT. Protein: CASSLGGSNEKLFF.

J is TRBJ1-2 and V is TRBV5-1, with TRBD1 matching 9 bases. The V and J ends lost 5 bases and 6 bases, in that order; junction bases with no gene match: 5. The CDR3 spans 13 residues. Germline CDR1 reads SGHRS; CDR2 reads YFSETQ. For the CDR3, the DNA is TGCGCCAGCAGAAGGGACAGGGAGGATGGCTACACCTTC. It translates to CASRRDREDGYTF.

The rearrangement joins TRBV5-6 to TRBJ2-1; no reliable D call. CDR3 size: 15 residues. Germline V gives CDR1 SGHDT, CDR2 YYEEEE. V gave up 0 bases and J gave up 5 bases, with 12 bases separating them. CDR3 region: CASSLVYRANNEQFF. The CDR3 nucleotides are TGTGCCAGCAGCTTGGTTTATAGGGCCAACAATGAGCAGTTCTTC.